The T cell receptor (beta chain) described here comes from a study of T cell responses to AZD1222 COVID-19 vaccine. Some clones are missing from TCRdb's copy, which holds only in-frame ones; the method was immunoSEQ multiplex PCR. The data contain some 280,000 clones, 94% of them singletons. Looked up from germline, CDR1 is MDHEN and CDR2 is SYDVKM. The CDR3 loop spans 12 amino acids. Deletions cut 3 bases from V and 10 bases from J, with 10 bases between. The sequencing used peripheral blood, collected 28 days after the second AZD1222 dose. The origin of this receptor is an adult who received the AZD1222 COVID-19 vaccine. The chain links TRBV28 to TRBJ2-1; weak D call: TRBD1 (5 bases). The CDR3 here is CASSFRVGEQFF. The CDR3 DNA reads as TGTGCCAGCAGTTTCAGGGTTGGGGAGCAGTTCTTC.